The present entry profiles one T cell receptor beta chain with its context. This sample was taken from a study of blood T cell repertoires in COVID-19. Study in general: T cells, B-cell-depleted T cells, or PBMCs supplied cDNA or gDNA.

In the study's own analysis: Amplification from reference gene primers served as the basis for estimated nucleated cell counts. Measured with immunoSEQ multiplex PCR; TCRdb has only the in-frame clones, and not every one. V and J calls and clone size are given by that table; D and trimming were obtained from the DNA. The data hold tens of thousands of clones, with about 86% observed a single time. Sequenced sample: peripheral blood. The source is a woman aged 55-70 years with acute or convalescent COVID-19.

CDR3 sequence (DNA): TGTGCCAGCAGCTTGTGGACTAGCGGGAGGGCTAATGAGCAGTTCTTC. This gives the protein CASSLWTSGRANEQFF. The rearrangement joins TRBV7-2 to TRBJ2-1; 15 positions match TRBD2. Germline V gene data show CDR1 as SGHTA and CDR2 as FQGNSA. With 3 bases clipped from V and 7 bases from J, the junction kept 4 bases outside the gene matches. CDR3 length: 16 residues. Using reference TRBV7-2 and TRBJ2-1 for the parts outside the CDR3, the full variable domain is GAGVSQSPSNKVTEKGKDVELRCDPISGHTALYWYRQSLGQGLEFLIYFQGNSAPDKSGLPSDRFSAERTGGSVSTLTIQRTQQEDSAVYLCASSLWTSGRANEQFFGPGTRLTVL.